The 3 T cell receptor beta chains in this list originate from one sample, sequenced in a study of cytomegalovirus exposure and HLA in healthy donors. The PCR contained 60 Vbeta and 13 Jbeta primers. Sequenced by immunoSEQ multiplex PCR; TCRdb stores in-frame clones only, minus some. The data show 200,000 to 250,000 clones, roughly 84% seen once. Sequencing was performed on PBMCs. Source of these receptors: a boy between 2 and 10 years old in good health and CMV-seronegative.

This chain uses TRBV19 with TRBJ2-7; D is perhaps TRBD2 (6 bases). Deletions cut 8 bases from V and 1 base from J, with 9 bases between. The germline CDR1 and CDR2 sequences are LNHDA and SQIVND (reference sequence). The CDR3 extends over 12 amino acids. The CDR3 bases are TGTGCCAGTGGAGGGACTTCCTACGAGCAGTACTTC. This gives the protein CASGGTSYEQYF. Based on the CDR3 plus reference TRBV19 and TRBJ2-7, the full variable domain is DGGITQSPKYLFRKEGQNVTLSCEQNLNHDAMYWYRQDPGQGLRLIYYSQIVNDFQKGDIAEGYSVSREKKESFPLTVTSAQKNPTAFYLCASGGTSYEQYFGPGTRLTVT.

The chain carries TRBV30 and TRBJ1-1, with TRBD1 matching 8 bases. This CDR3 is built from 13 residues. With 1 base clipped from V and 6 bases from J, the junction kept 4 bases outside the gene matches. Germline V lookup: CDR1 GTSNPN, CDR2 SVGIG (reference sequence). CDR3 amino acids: CAWSAGGAPEAFF. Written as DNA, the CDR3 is TGTGCCTGGAGTGCAGGGGGCGCGCCTGAAGCTTTCTTT.

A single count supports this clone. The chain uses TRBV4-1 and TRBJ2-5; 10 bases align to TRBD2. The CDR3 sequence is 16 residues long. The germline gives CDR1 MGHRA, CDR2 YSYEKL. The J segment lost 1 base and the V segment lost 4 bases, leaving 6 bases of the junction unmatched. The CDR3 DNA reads TGCGCCAGCAGCCCCCCAGGACTAGCGGTCCAAGAGACCCAGTACTTC. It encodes CASSPPGLAVQETQYF.